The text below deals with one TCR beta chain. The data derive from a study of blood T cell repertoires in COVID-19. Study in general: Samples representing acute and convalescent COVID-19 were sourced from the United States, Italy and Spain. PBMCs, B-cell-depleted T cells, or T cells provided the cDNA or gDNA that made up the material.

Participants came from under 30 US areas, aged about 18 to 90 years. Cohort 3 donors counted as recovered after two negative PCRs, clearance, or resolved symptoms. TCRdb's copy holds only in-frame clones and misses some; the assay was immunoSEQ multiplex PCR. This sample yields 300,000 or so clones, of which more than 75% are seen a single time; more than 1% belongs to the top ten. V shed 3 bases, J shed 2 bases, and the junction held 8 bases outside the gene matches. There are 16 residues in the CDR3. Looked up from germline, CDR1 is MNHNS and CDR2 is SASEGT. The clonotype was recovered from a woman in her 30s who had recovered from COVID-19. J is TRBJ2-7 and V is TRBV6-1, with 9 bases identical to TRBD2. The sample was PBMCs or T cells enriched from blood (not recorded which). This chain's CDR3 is CASSDLLAGRTYEQYF. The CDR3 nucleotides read TGTGCCAGCAGTGACCTCCTAGCGGGGAGAACCTACGAGCAGTACTTC.